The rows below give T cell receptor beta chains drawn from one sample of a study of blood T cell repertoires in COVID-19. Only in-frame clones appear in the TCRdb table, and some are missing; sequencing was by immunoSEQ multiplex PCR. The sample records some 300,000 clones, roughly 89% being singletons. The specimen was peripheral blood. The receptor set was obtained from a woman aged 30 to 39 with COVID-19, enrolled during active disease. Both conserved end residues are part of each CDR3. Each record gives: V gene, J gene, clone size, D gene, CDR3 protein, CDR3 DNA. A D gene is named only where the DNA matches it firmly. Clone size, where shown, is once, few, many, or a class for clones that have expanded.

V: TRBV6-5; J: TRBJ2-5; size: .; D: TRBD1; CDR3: CASASGGRTQYF; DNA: TGTGCCAGCGCCTCAGGGGGTAGGACCCAGTACTTC
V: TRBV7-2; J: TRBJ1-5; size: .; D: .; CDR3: CASSYRGRGTNQPQHF; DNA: TGTGCCAGCAGCTATAGGGGGAGGGGCACGAATCAGCCCCAGCATTTT
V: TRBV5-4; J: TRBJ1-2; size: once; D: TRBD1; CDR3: CASSTGTGGPTYGYTF; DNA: TGTGCCAGCAGTACCGGGACAGGGGGCCCCACTTATGGCTACACCTTC
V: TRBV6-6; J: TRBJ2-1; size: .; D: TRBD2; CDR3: CASSNPLAGGNNEQFF; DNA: TGTGCCAGCAGCAACCCCCTAGCGGGGGGGAACAATGAGCAGTTCTTC
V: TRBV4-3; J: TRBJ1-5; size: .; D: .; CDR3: CASSQDWAGHQPQHF; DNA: TGCGCCAGCAGCCAAGATTGGGCAGGGCATCAGCCCCAGCATTTT
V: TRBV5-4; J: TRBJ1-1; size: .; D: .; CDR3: CASRPDSYTEAFF; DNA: TGTGCCAGCAGGCCGGACAGCTACACTGAAGCTTTCTTT
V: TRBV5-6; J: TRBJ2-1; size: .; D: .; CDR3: CASSYSVINEQFF; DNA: TGTGCCAGCAGCTATAGCGTTATCAATGAGCAGTTCTTC
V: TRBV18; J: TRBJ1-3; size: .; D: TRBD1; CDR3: CASSPRQGTGNTIYF; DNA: TGTGCCAGCTCACCCAGACAGGGGACCGGAAACACCATATATTTT
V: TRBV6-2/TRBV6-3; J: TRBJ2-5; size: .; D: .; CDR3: CASSYSGREVETQYF; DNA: TGTGCCAGCAGTTACAGTGGCAGGGAAGTGGAGACCCAGTACTTC
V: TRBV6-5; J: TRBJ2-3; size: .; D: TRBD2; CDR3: CASSPGLAGYTQYF; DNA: TGTGCCAGCAGTCCCGGGCTAGCGGGATATACGCAGTATTTT
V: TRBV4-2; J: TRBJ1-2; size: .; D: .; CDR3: CASSQVYGEEETF; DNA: TGTGCCAGCAGCCAAGTCTACGGCGAGGAGGAAACCTTC
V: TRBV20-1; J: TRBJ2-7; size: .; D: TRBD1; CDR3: CSAFRTGEQYF; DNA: TGCAGTGCTTTTCGGACAGGGGAGCAGTACTTC
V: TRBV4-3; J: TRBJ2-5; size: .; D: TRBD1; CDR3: CASSQDWRQGFGPQYF; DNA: TGCGCCAGCAGCCAAGATTGGAGACAGGGTTTCGGGCCCCAGTACTTC
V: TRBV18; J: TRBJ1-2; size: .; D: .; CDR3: CASSEGYSYGYTF; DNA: TGTGCCAGCTCAGAGGGTTATAGCTATGGCTACACCTTC
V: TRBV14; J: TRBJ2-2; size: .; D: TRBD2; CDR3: CASSRRLAGGASTNTGELFF; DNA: TGTGCCAGCAGCCGCCGTCTAGCGGGGGGGGCGAGTACTAACACCGGGGAGCTGTTTTTT
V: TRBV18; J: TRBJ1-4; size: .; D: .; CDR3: CASSPGQLVNEKLFF; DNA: TGTGCCAGCTCACCTGGACAGCTCGTGAATGAAAAACTGTTTTTT
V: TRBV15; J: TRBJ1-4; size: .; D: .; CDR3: CATSRGVGGAREKLFF; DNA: TGTGCCACCAGCAGAGGAGTAGGAGGGGCGCGGGAAAAACTGTTTTTT
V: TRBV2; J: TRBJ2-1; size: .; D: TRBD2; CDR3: CASSVSGGGNQFF; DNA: TGTGCCAGCAGTGTTAGCGGGGGTGGGAATCAGTTCTTC
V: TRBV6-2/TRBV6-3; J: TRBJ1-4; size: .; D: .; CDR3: CASSPRGQGTTNEKLFF; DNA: TGTGCCAGCAGCCCTCGAGGCCAGGGGACGACTAATGAAAAACTGTTTTTT
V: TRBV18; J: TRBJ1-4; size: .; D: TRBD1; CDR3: CASSPLVGQGITNEKLFF; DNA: TGTGCCAGCTCACCCCTAGTCGGACAGGGGATAACTAATGAAAAACTGTTTTTT
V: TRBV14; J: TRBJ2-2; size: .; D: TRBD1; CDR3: CASRTGGGELFF; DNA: TGTGCCAGCAGAACAGGGGGCGGGGAGCTGTTTTTT
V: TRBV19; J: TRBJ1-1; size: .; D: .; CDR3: CASSMGLRSGYPNTEAFF; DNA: TGTGCCAGTAGTATGGGATTAAGGTCGGGATACCCGAACACTGAAGCTTTCTTT
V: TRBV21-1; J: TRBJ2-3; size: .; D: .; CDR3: CASSKQRGALQPTDTQYF; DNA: TGTGCCAGCAGCAAACAGCGGGGGGCCCTTCAACCCACAGATACGCAGTATTTT
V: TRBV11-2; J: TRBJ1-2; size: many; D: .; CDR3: CASSPAGQNYGYTF; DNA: TGTGCCAGCAGCCCGGCGGGGCAGAACTATGGCTACACCTTC
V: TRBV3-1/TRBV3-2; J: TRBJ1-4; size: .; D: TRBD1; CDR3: CASSLSGTGVSGGKLFF; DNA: TGTGCCAGCAGCTTATCCGGGACAGGGGTTTCGGGTGGAAAACTGTTTTTT
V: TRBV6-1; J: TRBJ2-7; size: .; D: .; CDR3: CASSDSYEQYF; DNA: TGTGCCAGCAGTGACAGCTACGAGCAGTACTTC
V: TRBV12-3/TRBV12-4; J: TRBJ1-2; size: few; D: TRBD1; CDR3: CASSSTGLYGYTF; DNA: TGTGCCAGCAGTTCGACAGGGCTATATGGCTACACCTTC
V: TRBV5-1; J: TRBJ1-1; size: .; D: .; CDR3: CASRIMVENTEAFF; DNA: TGCGCCAGCAGGATTATGGTAGAGAACACTGAAGCTTTCTTT
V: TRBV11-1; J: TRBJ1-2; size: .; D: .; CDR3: CASSHPGGGEDGYTF; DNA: TGTGCCAGCAGCCACCCCGGCGGGGGGGAAGATGGCTACACCTTC
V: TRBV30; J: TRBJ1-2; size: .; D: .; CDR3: CAWSSHGLGYTF; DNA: TGTGCCTGGAGTTCCCACGGGTTAGGCTACACCTTC
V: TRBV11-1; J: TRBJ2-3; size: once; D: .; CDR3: CASSPTGSSTDTQYF; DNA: TGTGCCAGCAGCCCGACAGGTTCTAGCACAGATACGCAGTATTTT
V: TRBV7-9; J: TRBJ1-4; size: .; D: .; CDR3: CASSTRRESTNEKLFF; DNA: TGTGCCAGCAGCACCCGCCGGGAGTCAACTAATGAAAAACTGTTTTTT
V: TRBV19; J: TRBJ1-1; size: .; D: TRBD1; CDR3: CASRYTGAPEAFF; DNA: TGTGCCAGTAGATACACAGGGGCCCCTGAAGCTTTCTTT
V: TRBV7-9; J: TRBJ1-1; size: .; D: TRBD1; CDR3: CASSPGQGARTEAFF; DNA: TGTGCCAGCAGCCCCGGACAGGGGGCAAGGACTGAAGCTTTCTTT
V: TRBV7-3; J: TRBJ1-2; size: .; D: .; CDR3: CASSQPGYGYTF; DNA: TGTGCCAGCAGCCAACCAGGGTATGGCTACACCTTC
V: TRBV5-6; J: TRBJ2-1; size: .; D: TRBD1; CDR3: CASNRGNEQFF; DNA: TGTGCCAGCAACAGGGGAAATGAGCAGTTCTTC
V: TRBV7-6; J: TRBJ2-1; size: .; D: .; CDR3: CASSLVEGPDPYNEQFF; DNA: TGTGCCAGCAGCTTAGTTGAGGGCCCTGATCCCTACAATGAGCAGTTCTTC
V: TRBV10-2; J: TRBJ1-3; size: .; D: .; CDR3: CASSEGRGGGNTIYF; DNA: TGCGCCAGCAGTGAAGGGAGGGGAGGAGGAAACACCATATATTTT
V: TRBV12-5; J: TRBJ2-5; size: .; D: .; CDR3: CASGLVQGGWGKETQYF; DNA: TGTGCTAGTGGTTTGGTCCAAGGGGGTTGGGGGAAAGAGACCCAGTACTTC
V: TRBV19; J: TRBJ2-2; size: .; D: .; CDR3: CASSIIQTNTGELFF; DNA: TGTGCCAGTAGTATTATACAGACGAACACCGGGGAGCTGTTTTTT
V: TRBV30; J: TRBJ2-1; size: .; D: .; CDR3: CAWSVAYNEQFF; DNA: TGTGCCTGGAGTGTCGCGTACAATGAGCAGTTCTTC
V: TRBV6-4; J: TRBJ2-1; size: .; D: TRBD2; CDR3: CASSEAGGHNEQFF; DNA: TGTGCCAGCAGTGAAGCGGGGGGGCACAATGAGCAGTTCTTC
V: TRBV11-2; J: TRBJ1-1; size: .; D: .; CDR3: CASSLLRPGAFF; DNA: TGTGCCAGCAGCTTATTGCGCCCGGGGGCTTTCTTT
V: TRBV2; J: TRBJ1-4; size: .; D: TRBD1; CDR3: CASRWDRILFF; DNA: TGTGCCAGCAGATGGGACAGGATCCTGTTTTTT
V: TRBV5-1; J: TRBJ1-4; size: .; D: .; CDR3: CASSLASSDEKLFF; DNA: TGCGCCAGCAGCTTGGCTTCGAGCGATGAAAAACTGTTTTTT
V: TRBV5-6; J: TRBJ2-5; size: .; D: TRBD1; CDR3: CASSPGSDRAEETQYF; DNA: TGTGCCAGCAGCCCGGGATCGGACAGGGCCGAAGAGACCCAGTACTTC
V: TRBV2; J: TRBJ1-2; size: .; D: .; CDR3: CASSEKAGFSYGYTF; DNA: TGTGCCAGCAGTGAAAAGGCGGGTTTTTCCTATGGCTACACCTTC
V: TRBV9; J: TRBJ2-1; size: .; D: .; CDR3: CASSPQPEYQGEQFF; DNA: TGTGCCAGCAGCCCTCAGCCGGAATACCAGGGTGAGCAGTTCTTC
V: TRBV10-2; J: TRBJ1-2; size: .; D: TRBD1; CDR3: CASSPTGETYGYTF; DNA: TGCGCCAGCAGCCCGACAGGGGAGACCTATGGCTACACCTTC
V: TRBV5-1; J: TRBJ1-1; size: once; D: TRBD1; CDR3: CASSAGTGEPEAFF; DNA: TGCGCCAGCAGCGCAGGGACAGGTGAACCTGAAGCTTTCTTT